The 19 T cell receptor beta chains below all came from one sample that was sequenced in a study of early T cells in non-severe SARS-CoV-2 infection. TCRdb ran MiXCR on the 5' RACE reads and lists one entry per CDR3 protein. The sample has about 76,000 distinct CDR3 sequences; 15% to 18% are singletons. Material: whole blood. The source of these receptors is an adult who was a healthcare worker with PCR-confirmed SARS-CoV-2 infection or an uninfected control (not recorded which).

The CDR3 sequence is CASSSPGGGRPIDQFF. CDR3 bases: TGTGCCAGCAGTTCCCCTGGAGGCGGGAGACCGATTGATCAGTTCTTC. This chain joins TRBV6-2 or TRBV6-3 and TRBJ2-1; 7 bases agree with TRBD2. This CDR3 has 16 residues. V lost 4 bases and J lost 13; bases outside the gene matches: 19. Germline lookup yields CDR1 MNHEY and CDR2 SVGEGT.

This clonotype was recorded many times. The V gene is TRBV20-1, the J gene TRBJ2-7, with TRBD1 matching over 10 bases. The J segment lost 4 bases and the V segment lost 3 bases, leaving 3 bases of the junction unmatched. This CDR3 region has 13 residues. Germline CDR1 is DFQATT and CDR2 is SNEGSKA (reference sequence). The CDR3 spells CSARRDRGYEQYF. Written as DNA, the CDR3 is TGCAGTGCTAGGAGGGACAGGGGTTACGAGCAGTACTTC.

The V gene is TRBV7-9, the J gene TRBJ2-3; TRBD2 is a possible D gene (6 bases). Trimming took 0 bases from V and 7 from J, leaving 11 bases between them. The CDR3 has 14 amino acids. Germline CDR1 SEHNR, CDR2 FQNEAQ (reference sequence). CDR3 residues: CASSLAAGRHTQYF. The CDR3 DNA sequence: TGTGCCAGCAGCTTAGCTGCAGGGAGGCATACGCAGTATTTT.

The chain has TRBV25-1 and TRBJ1-6; D may be TRBD1 (5 bases). The germline V and J ends were trimmed by 4 bases and 10 bases, with 11 bases remaining between them. Germline CDR1 is MGHDK and CDR2 is SYGVNS. The CDR3 is 13 residues long. For the CDR3, the DNA is TGTGCCAGCAGTGTCGACAGTGGCTCACCCCTCCACTTT. Its protein is CASSVDSGSPLHF.

This clonotype appeared many times. V and J are TRBV20-1 and TRBJ2-2; the D is unclear. Germline assignment: CDR1 DFQATT and CDR2 SNEGSKA (reference sequence). The V end was cut by 5 bases, the J end by 6 bases, with 10 bases between. CDR3 length: 12 amino acids. The CDR3 region is CSAVTRAGELFF. CDR3 bases: TGCAGTGCTGTGACAAGGGCCGGGGAGCTGTTTTTT.

The chain links TRBV12-3 or TRBV12-4 to TRBJ1-2; 7 nucleotides match TRBD1. This CDR3 region has 15 residues. The trim removed 5 bases at V and 0 bases at J, leaving 6 bases unmatched. CDR3 in amino acids: CASSPRQGPNYGYTF. The CDR3 region has the DNA TGTGCCAGCAGTCCAAGACAGGGACCTAACTATGGCTACACCTTC.

This chain uses TRBV20-1 with TRBJ2-3; TRBD2 matches 10 bases. Germline trimming cut 3 bases from V and 4 bases from J; bases unmatched to any gene: 7. This CDR3 spans 15 amino acids. Germline CDR1 and CDR2: DFQATT and SNEGSKA (reference sequence). The CDR3 DNA follows: TGCAGTGCTAGTATGGCTAGCGGGAGCGCAGATACGCAGTATTTT. This gives the protein CSASMASGSADTQYF.

By share of the sample, this clonotype is medium-sized. Here the CDR3 DNA reads TGCAGCGTGACGGACAGGGACAATCAGCCCCAGCATTTT. Its protein product is CSVTDRDNQPQHF. The rearrangement uses TRBV29-1 and TRBJ1-5; 8 bases are shared with TRBD1. CDR3 length equals 13 residues. J gave up 3 bases and V 6 bases, and 4 bases lay outside the gene matches. The V gene's germline CDR1 is SQVTM and CDR2 ANQGSEA.

Many counts were recorded for this clonotype. The genes are TRBV7-6 and TRBJ1-1; no clear D. Per the germline V gene, CDR1 is SGHVS and CDR2 is FNYEAQ. The CDR3 has 13 amino acids. Trimming took off 4 bases at V and 4 bases at J, with 10 bases between the two ends. The CDR3 DNA is TGTGCCAGCAGCTCAACCCCCCCCACTGAAGCTTTCTTT. Its translation: CASSSTPPTEAFF.

This clonotype came up a few times. The chain carries TRBV5-1 and TRBJ2-2; 8 nucleotides align to TRBD2. The CDR3 runs to 16 residues. Germline CDR1 reads SGHRS; CDR2 reads YFSETQ. J lost 2 bases, V lost 2 bases, and 5 bases had no gene match. As DNA, the CDR3 is TGCGCCAGCAGCTTTCTAGCGGGTACAAACACCGGGGAGCTGTTTTTT. Protein sequence: CASSFLAGTNTGELFF.

This clonotype has more than one count but fewer than ten. This rearrangement joins TRBV4-1 to TRBJ1-5; weak D call: TRBD1 (5 bases). This CDR3 is built from 16 residues. Germline CDR1 and CDR2: MGHRA and YSYEKL. The ends were cut back, 1 base at V and 2 bases at J, with 12 bases in the middle. Written as DNA, the CDR3 is TGCGCCAGCAGCCAAGTGGGGGGTTCGCGCAATCAGCCCCAGCATTTT. It translates to CASSQVGGSRNQPQHF.

This clonotype has just a few counts. The V gene is TRBV7-8, the J gene TRBJ1-2; the match to TRBD1 covers 9 bases. Germline V CDR1 and CDR2: SGHVS, FQNEAQ. This CDR3 has 16 residues. Trimming cost V 7 bases and J 8 bases; bases outside gene matches: 17. The CDR3 DNA reads TGTGCCAGCAACCTTCACAGGGGGCGCAATAGCCAGGGCTACACCTTC. Encoded protein: CASNLHRGRNSQGYTF.

The chain links TRBV4-1 to TRBJ1-3; D possibly corresponds to TRBD1 (5 bases). The CDR3 is 12 amino acids. Germline CDR1 is MGHRA and CDR2 is YSYEKL. Trimming removed 2 bases from V and 9 bases from J, with 8 bases in between. CDR3 sequence reads: CASSQSGATIYF. The CDR3 nucleotides are TGCGCCAGCAGCCAAAGTGGGGCCACCATATATTTT.

This chain links TRBV6-5 with TRBJ2-7, with 8 positions matching TRBD2. Germline CDR1 and CDR2: MNHEY and SVGAGI. The CDR3 is made up of 12 amino acids. With 6 bases clipped from V and 5 bases from J, the junction kept 3 bases outside the gene matches. The CDR3 DNA reads TGTGCCAGCAGCGCGGGGGGAGACGAGCAGTACTTC. Amino acid sequence: CASSAGGDEQYF.

The sample holds a few counts of this clonotype. The V gene is TRBV18, the J gene TRBJ2-7; 7 positions agree with TRBD2. The CDR3 has 13 residues. Unmatched junction bases numbered 6, after V lost 3 bases and J lost 7 bases. Germline loops: CDR1 KGHSH, CDR2 LQKENI. Here the CDR3 reads CASSPGRTREQYF. The CDR3, as DNA: TGTGCCAGCTCACCCGGTCGGACTAGGGAGCAGTACTTC.

The V call is TRBV6-1, the J call TRBJ2-2, with D possibly being TRBD1 (6 bases). Germline V gene lookup returns CDR1 MNHNS and CDR2 SASEGT. V shed 4 bases and J shed 5 bases, with 32 bases lying between them. This CDR3 is 21 amino acids long. The CDR3 here is CASSGPARGSGFVGRTGELFF. The CDR3 DNA sequence: TGTGCCAGCAGTGGCCCGGCTAGGGGGTCCGGTTTCGTGGGGCGGACCGGGGAGCTGTTTTTT.

The table lists this clonotype with a few counts. The rearrangement uses TRBV7-2 and TRBJ2-5; the match to TRBD2 covers 8 bases. CDR1 and CDR2 from the germline V gene are SGHTA and FQGNSA. The V gene end was trimmed by 2 bases and the J gene end by 1 base; junction bases not matched to a gene: 3. This CDR3 is built from 15 residues. The CDR3 loop is CASSLQREGQETQYF. Here the CDR3 DNA reads TGTGCCAGCAGCTTACAACGGGAGGGCCAAGAGACCCAGTACTTC.

This clonotype showed up just a few times. V and J are TRBV7-6 and TRBJ2-2; the D is unclear. V shed 1 base and J shed 3 bases, with 9 bases lying between them. The CDR3 covers 15 residues. Germline assignment: CDR1 SGHVS and CDR2 FNYEAQ. This chain's CDR3 is CASSLVLADTGELFF. For the CDR3, the DNA is TGTGCCAGCAGCTTAGTGCTCGCGGACACCGGGGAGCTGTTTTTT. The variable domain in full, with the rest retrieved from reference TRBV7-6 and TRBJ2-2, is GAGVSQSPRYKVTKRGQDVALRCDPISGHVSLYWYRQALGQGPEFLTYFNYEAQQDKSGLPNDRFSAERPEGSISTLTIQRTEQRDSAMYRCASSLVLADTGELFFGEGSRLTVL.

In this sample, this clonotype turned up a few times. This chain uses TRBV27 with TRBJ2-7; maybe TRBD1 (6 bases). The germline V gene encodes CDR1 MNHEY and CDR2 SMNVEV (reference sequence). The CDR3 has 12 residues. Trimming removed 9 bases at V and 0 bases at J, with 9 bases between. The CDR3 DNA is TGTGCCAGTGGACAGTCCTCCTACGAGCAGTACTTC. It is translated as CASGQSSYEQYF.